The 32 T cell receptor beta chains below were found in one sample sequenced in a study of blood T cell repertoires in COVID-19. Clones were read by immunoSEQ multiplex PCR, and TCRdb kept only the in-frame ones, dropping some. The sample has roughly 260,000 clones; almost 90% are singletons. What was sequenced was peripheral blood. These receptors came from a woman under 40 with COVID-19, enrolled during active disease.

The chain links TRBV19 to TRBJ1-5; D ambiguous. Germline V gene lookup returns CDR1 LNHDA and CDR2 SQIVND (reference sequence). The ends were cut back, 3 bases at V and 6 bases at J, with 12 bases in the middle. This CDR3 has 14 residues. CDR3 region: CASSMPGESQPQHF. CDR3 nucleotide sequence: TGTGCCAGTAGTATGCCGGGAGAGAGTCAGCCCCAGCATTTT.

This clone was seen just once. This sequence joins TRBV3-1 (or the pseudogene TRBV3-2) and TRBJ2-1; tentative D call: TRBD2 (5 bases). Germline CDR1 and CDR2: LGHDT and YNNKEL (reference sequence). CDR3 length: 14 amino acids. Trimming took 8 bases from V and 4 from J, leaving 15 bases between them. The CDR3 sequence is CASARSREYNEQFF. The CDR3, as DNA: TGTGCCAGCGCCCGGTCGAGGGAGTACAATGAGCAGTTCTTC.

The V and J genes are TRBV3-1 (or the pseudogene TRBV3-2) and TRBJ2-5; 7 nucleotides agree with TRBD2. Germline lookup yields CDR1 LGHDT and CDR2 YNNKEL (reference sequence). The ends lost 0 bases at V and 3 bases at J; junction bases unmatched: 7. This CDR3 comprises 16 residues. CDR3 residues: CASSQDLSAGKETQYF. CDR3 sequence (DNA): TGTGCCAGCAGCCAAGATCTCTCAGCGGGAAAAGAGACCCAGTACTTC.

The chain couples TRBV7-3 to TRBJ2-2; 13 bases fit TRBD2. The CDR3 totals 17 residues. Germline V lookup: CDR1 SGHTA, CDR2 FQGTGA. Losses at the gene ends were 4 bases for V and 2 bases for J; bases not matched to a gene: 4. CDR3 nucleotide sequence: TGTGCCAGCAGCTCGACTAGCGGGGGGACTAACACCGGGGAGCTGTTTTTT. Protein product: CASSSTSGGTNTGELFF. The whole variable domain, filled in from reference TRBV7-3 and TRBJ2-2, reads GAGVSQTPSNKVTEKGKYVELRCDPISGHTALYWYRQSLGQGPEFLIYFQGTGAADDSGLPNDRFFAVRPEGSVSTLKIQRTERGDSAVYLCASSSTSGGTNTGELFFGEGSRLTVL.

The chain combines TRBV28 with TRBJ1-6; TRBD1 might be the D (6 bases). Germline CDR1 and CDR2: MDHEN and SYDVKM. CDR3 length: 18 amino acids. V lost 3 bases and J lost 0, with 15 bases in between. The CDR3 protein is CASSFGQRSSSYNSPLHF. CDR3 bases: TGTGCCAGCAGTTTCGGACAGCGATCAAGCTCCTATAATTCACCCCTCCACTTT.

V and J are TRBV6-5 and TRBJ1-2, with D possibly being TRBD1 (6 bases). Germline values: CDR1 MNHEY, CDR2 SVGAGI. The CDR3 has 12 amino acids. V shed 6 bases and J shed 5 bases, with 10 bases lying between them. The CDR3 DNA sequence: TGTGCCAGCAGGACAGGACGGTATGGCTACACCTTC. Amino acids: CASRTGRYGYTF.

The chain employs TRBV5-6 and TRBJ1-5; D is possibly TRBD1 (5 bases). Trimming shortened V by 4 bases and J by 3 bases, and 14 bases separated the two germline ends. Germline CDR1 and CDR2: SGHDT and YYEEEE. The CDR3 extends over 15 amino acids. Here the CDR3 DNA reads TGTGCCAGCAGCCGCTTAGACAGAATCAATCAGCCCCAGCATTTT. As protein: CASSRLDRINQPQHF.

The V gene is TRBV7-2, the J gene TRBJ2-5, with D tentatively TRBD2 (5 bases). Trimming pared 1 base from V and 5 bases from J, leaving 8 bases between. This CDR3 region has 13 residues. Germline V gene data show CDR1 as SGHTA and CDR2 as FQGNSA. DNA for the CDR3: TGTGCCAGCAGCTTAGAGCGCGGGGAGACCCAGTACTTC. Its translation is CASSLERGETQYF. Supplemented by reference TRBV7-2 and TRBJ2-5, the full variable domain reads GAGVSQSPSNKVTEKGKDVELRCDPISGHTALYWYRQSLGQGLEFLIYFQGNSAPDKSGLPSDRFSAERTGGSVSTLTIQRTQQEDSAVYLCASSLERGETQYFGPGTRLLVL.

This clone occurred a few times. J is TRBJ1-4 and V is TRBV30; D unclear. This CDR3 region has 15 residues. V lost 0 bases and J 1 base, leaving 9 bases between the germline ends. Looked up from germline, CDR1 is GTSNPN and CDR2 is SVGIG (reference sequence). This CDR3 is CAWSVHEETNEKLFF. CDR3 sequence (DNA): TGTGCCTGGAGTGTACACGAGGAAACTAATGAAAAACTGTTTTTT. Combining the CDR3 with reference TRBV30 and TRBJ1-4 gives the whole variable domain SQTIHQWPATLVQPVGSPLSLECTVEGTSNPNLYWYRQAAGRGLQLLFYSVGIGQISSEVPQNLSASRPQDRQFILSSKKLLLSDSGFYLCAWSVHEETNEKLFFGSGTQLSVL.

The chain combines TRBV5-1 with TRBJ1-4, with 7 nucleotides matching TRBD1. With 2 bases clipped from V and 7 bases from J, the junction kept 11 bases outside the gene matches. Looked up from germline, CDR1 is SGHRS and CDR2 is YFSETQ. This CDR3 contains 16 residues. CDR3: CASSLSGTVITEKLFF. CDR3 sequence (DNA): TGCGCCAGCAGCTTATCCGGGACAGTCATTACTGAAAAACTGTTTTTT. The full variable domain, completed using reference TRBV5-1 and TRBJ1-4, is KAGVTQTPRYLIKTRGQQVTLSCSPISGHRSVSWYQQTPGQGLQFLFEYFSETQRNKGNFPGRFSGRQFSNSRSEMNVSTLELGDSALYLCASSLSGTVITEKLFFGSGTQLSVL.

The CDR3 region is CASSPEGNQPQHF. The CDR3 nucleotides read TGTGCCAGCAGTCCCGAGGGCAATCAGCCCCAGCATTTT. The V and J genes are TRBV6-4 and TRBJ1-5, with D unresolved. This CDR3 region has 13 residues. Germline V gene data show CDR1 as MRHNA and CDR2 as SNTAGT. The V gene lost 5 bases and the J gene lost 2 bases, with 7 bases spanning the gap.

The genes are TRBV5-8 and TRBJ1-1, with 9 bases fitting TRBD1. The germline V gene encodes CDR1 SGHTS and CDR2 YDEGEE. The CDR3 totals 15 residues. With V trimmed by 4 bases and J by 3 bases, 7 bases remained unmatched. The CDR3 is CASSVGQGWDTEAFF. In nucleotides, the CDR3 is TGTGCCAGCAGCGTAGGACAGGGGTGGGACACTGAAGCTTTCTTT.

CDR3 residues: CASRAGRHYGYTF. CDR3 nucleotide sequence: TGTGCCAGCAGGGCAGGGCGGCACTATGGCTACACCTTC. The V gene is TRBV27, the J gene TRBJ1-2; D may be TRBD1 (5 bases). Deletions cut 6 bases from V and 3 bases from J, with 11 bases between. Germline values: CDR1 MNHEY, CDR2 SMNVEV (reference sequence). The CDR3 consists of 13 residues.

The chain couples TRBV7-8 to TRBJ1-2, with TRBD1 matching over 8 bases. Per germline, CDR1 SGHVS and CDR2 FQNEAQ. CDR3 length: 15 amino acids. J was trimmed by 7 bases and V by 0 bases; bases with no gene match: 7. As DNA, the CDR3 is TGTGCCAGCAGCTTAGCGATGGTAACAGGGGGTGGCTACACCTTC. The encoded protein is CASSLAMVTGGGYTF. The full variable domain, in which reference TRBV7-8 and TRBJ1-2 provide the parts outside the CDR3, is GAGVSQSPRYKVAKRGQDVALRCDPISGHVSLFWYQQALGQGPEFLTYFQNEAQLDKSGLPSDRFFAERPEGSVSTLKIQRTQQEDSAVYLCASSLAMVTGGGYTFGSGTRLTVV.

The chain recombines TRBV11-3 with TRBJ2-2; perhaps TRBD2 as D (6 bases). V lost 5 bases to trimming and J lost 0 bases, with 16 bases between them. This CDR3 has 17 residues. Per germline, CDR1 SGHNT and CDR2 YENEEA. CDR3 nucleotides: TGTGCCAGCAGCCCCGGGGGTTGGACTTCGAACACCGGGGAGCTGTTTTTT. Amino acid sequence: CASSPGGWTSNTGELFF.

This clone occurred once. CDR3 loop: CATSEQTTGVAFF. The CDR3 bases are TGTGCCACCAGTGAACAGACGACAGGGGTAGCTTTCTTT. V and J are TRBV24-1 and TRBJ1-1; TRBD1 aligns across 8 bases. Germline V gene lookup returns CDR1 KGHDR and CDR2 SFDVKD. The junction had 7 bases not matched to a gene; V was cut back by 4 bases and J by 10 bases. This CDR3 comprises 13 residues.

The chain is built from TRBV7-3 and TRBJ2-2; D unresolved. From germline, CDR1 is SGHTA and CDR2 FQGTGA. The CDR3 contains 14 residues. V was trimmed by 2 bases and J by 5 bases, leaving 9 bases between them. Here the CDR3 reads CASSLGLWTGELFF. CDR3 coding DNA: TGTGCCAGCAGCTTAGGGCTCTGGACCGGGGAGCTGTTTTTT.

CDR3 coding DNA: TGTGCCAGCAGTTCCGAGAATAATTCACCCCTCCACTTT. Protein: CASSSENNSPLHF. V gene TRBV2 combines with J gene TRBJ1-6; no clear D. V lost 5 bases to trimming and J lost 5 bases, with 7 bases between them. The CDR3 has 13 amino acids. Per the germline V gene, CDR1 is SNHLY and CDR2 is FYNNEI. The whole variable domain, remainder taken from reference TRBV2 and TRBJ1-6, is EPEVTQTPSHQVTQMGQEVILRCVPISNHLYFYWYRQILGQKVEFLVSFYNNEISEKSEIFDDQFSVERPDGSNFTLKIRSTKLEDSAMYFCASSSENNSPLHFGNGTRLTVT.

This clone was found a few times. V usage is TRBV10-1 and J usage is TRBJ2-7, with 9 bases that match TRBD2. CDR1 WNHNN and CDR2 SYGVQD come from the germline V gene (reference sequence). This CDR3 contains 17 residues. V lost 6 bases, J lost 4 bases, and 16 bases stayed unmatched. CDR3 residues: CASREAGREGPGYEQYF. DNA of the CDR3: TGCGCCAGCAGGGAGGCCGGGCGGGAGGGCCCAGGGTACGAGCAGTACTTC.

V is TRBV2 and J is TRBJ2-1; 7 bases are a match to TRBD2. The germline gives CDR1 SNHLY, CDR2 FYNNEI. This CDR3 comprises 14 residues. J gave up 9 bases and V 8 bases, and 13 bases lay outside the gene matches. CDR3 region: CASGRGRAGGEQFF. The CDR3 bases are TGTGCCAGCGGGAGAGGGAGGGCTGGGGGTGAGCAGTTCTTC. The whole variable domain, filled in from reference TRBV2 and TRBJ2-1, reads EPEVTQTPSHQVTQMGQEVILRCVPISNHLYFYWYRQILGQKVEFLVSFYNNEISEKSEIFDDQFSVERPDGSNFTLKIRSTKLEDSAMYFCASGRGRAGGEQFFGPGTRLTVL.

The count of this clone is one. The V gene is TRBV9, the J gene TRBJ2-3; TRBD1 might be the D (5 bases). Trimming removed 1 base from V and 1 base from J, with 10 bases in between. The length of the CDR3 is 15 residues. From germline, CDR1 is SGDLS and CDR2 YYNGEE. The CDR3 region is CASSVTQGGTDTQYF. In DNA form, the CDR3 reads TGTGCCAGCAGCGTAACGCAGGGCGGCACAGATACGCAGTATTTT.

CDR3 sequence (DNA): TGTGCCACCAGCAGGACAGGAGAACTTGGAAACACCATATATTTT. Protein sequence: CATSRTGELGNTIYF. The gene calls are TRBV15 and TRBJ1-3, with a tentative D call TRBD1 (6 bases). This CDR3 contains 15 residues. Per the germline V gene, CDR1 is LNHNV and CDR2 is YYDKDF (reference sequence). V gave up 3 bases and J gave up 3 bases, with 12 bases separating them.

The table lists this clone with a count of one. The V gene is TRBV7-9, the J gene TRBJ1-1; 8 bases fit TRBD1. From germline, CDR1 is SEHNR and CDR2 FQNEAQ (reference sequence). Losses at the gene ends were 2 bases for V and 8 bases for J; bases not matched to a gene: 4. This CDR3 is built from 13 residues. CDR3 protein: CASSLSTGGEAFF. CDR3 DNA: TGTGCCAGCAGCTTATCCACAGGGGGGGAAGCTTTCTTT.

The V gene is TRBV18, the J gene TRBJ2-1; 9 bases agree with TRBD2. V shed 3 bases and J 5 bases; nucleotides not matched to a gene: 5. The germline CDR1 and CDR2 sequences are KGHSH and LQKENI. There are 15 residues in the CDR3. In DNA form, the CDR3 reads TGTGCCAGCTCACCCCAGGCTAGCGGGGACAATGAGCAGTTCTTC. This gives the protein CASSPQASGDNEQFF.

V usage is TRBV7-2 and J usage is TRBJ2-7, with 10 bases that match TRBD1. V shed 5 bases and J 7 bases; nucleotides not matched to a gene: 8. The germline V gene encodes CDR1 SGHTA and CDR2 FQGNSA. The CDR3 spans 14 residues. In DNA form, the CDR3 reads TGTGCCAGCAGCGCTCGACAGGGGGCGTGGGAGCAGTACTTC. Its translation: CASSARQGAWEQYF.

V is TRBV3-1 (or the pseudogene TRBV3-2) and J is TRBJ1-6; 7 bases match TRBD1. The length of the CDR3 is 17 residues. The J segment lost 7 bases and the V segment lost 0 bases, leaving 9 bases of the junction unmatched. Germline lookup yields CDR1 LGHDT and CDR2 YNNKEL (reference sequence). The CDR3 nucleotides are TGTGCCAGCAGCCAAGAGGATAGGGGGCTCCGGAATTCACCCCTCCACTTT. Amino acids: CASSQEDRGLRNSPLHF.

The rearrangement uses TRBV10-1 and TRBJ2-1; 7 positions agree with TRBD2. V trimming: 2 bases; J trimming: 7 bases; junction bases outside the gene matches: 14. The CDR3 is made up of 17 amino acids. Germline V gene data show CDR1 as WNHNN and CDR2 as SYGVQD (reference sequence). The DNA for the CDR3 is TGCGCCAGCAGTGAGAGTTCTGTGGCGGGAGAAAGGAATGAGCAGTTCTTC. It translates to CASSESSVAGERNEQFF.

The genes are TRBV7-2 and TRBJ2-7; 9 bases match TRBD2. The CDR3 spans 15 residues. Germline CDR1 SGHTA, CDR2 FQGNSA. J was trimmed by 5 bases and V by 2 bases; bases with no gene match: 7. The CDR3 reads CASSLRPGTSHEQYF. CDR3 in DNA: TGTGCCAGCAGCTTACGGCCCGGGACTAGCCACGAGCAGTACTTC.

This chain links TRBV6-5 with TRBJ2-7, with D possibly being TRBD1 (5 bases). From germline, CDR1 is MNHEY and CDR2 SVGAGI. Trimming cost V 2 bases and J 0 bases, with 8 bases left between them. The CDR3 loop spans 14 amino acids. CDR3 in DNA: TGTGCCAGCAGTTACATTGACAGCTCCTACGAGCAGTACTTC. It yields the protein CASSYIDSSYEQYF.

The chain is built from TRBV6-2 or TRBV6-3 and TRBJ1-1; D not resolved. V lost 5 bases to trimming and J lost 1 base, with 11 bases between them. Germline CDR1 and CDR2: MNHEY and SVGEGT. The CDR3 extends over 14 amino acids. The CDR3 bases are TGTGCCAGCAGTCCCCGACCGGGGAACACTGAAGCTTTCTTT. Translated, it gives CASSPRPGNTEAFF.

This chain joins TRBV30 and TRBJ1-4; tentative D call: TRBD1 (6 bases). The CDR3 is 16 residues long. Germline assignment: CDR1 GTSNPN and CDR2 SVGIG (reference sequence). Trimming cost V 5 bases and J 4 bases, with 20 bases left between them. CDR3 sequence: CAWGPGHLPSNEKLFF. CDR3 nucleotides: TGTGCCTGGGGACCGGGACACCTTCCGAGTAATGAAAAACTGTTTTTT. Full variable domain (outside the CDR3, taken from reference TRBV30 and TRBJ1-4): SQTIHQWPATLVQPVGSPLSLECTVEGTSNPNLYWYRQAAGRGLQLLFYSVGIGQISSEVPQNLSASRPQDRQFILSSKKLLLSDSGFYLCAWGPGHLPSNEKLFFGSGTQLSVL.

V and J are TRBV30 and TRBJ2-3; weak D call: TRBD2 (5 bases). Trimming left V 8 bases short and J 2 bases short, with 20 bases between. This CDR3 is built from 15 residues. Germline V gene lookup returns CDR1 GTSNPN and CDR2 SVGIG (reference sequence). The CDR3 protein is CASGYSHGLTDTQYF. The CDR3, as DNA: TGTGCCAGCGGTTACTCCCACGGACTCACAGATACGCAGTATTTT.